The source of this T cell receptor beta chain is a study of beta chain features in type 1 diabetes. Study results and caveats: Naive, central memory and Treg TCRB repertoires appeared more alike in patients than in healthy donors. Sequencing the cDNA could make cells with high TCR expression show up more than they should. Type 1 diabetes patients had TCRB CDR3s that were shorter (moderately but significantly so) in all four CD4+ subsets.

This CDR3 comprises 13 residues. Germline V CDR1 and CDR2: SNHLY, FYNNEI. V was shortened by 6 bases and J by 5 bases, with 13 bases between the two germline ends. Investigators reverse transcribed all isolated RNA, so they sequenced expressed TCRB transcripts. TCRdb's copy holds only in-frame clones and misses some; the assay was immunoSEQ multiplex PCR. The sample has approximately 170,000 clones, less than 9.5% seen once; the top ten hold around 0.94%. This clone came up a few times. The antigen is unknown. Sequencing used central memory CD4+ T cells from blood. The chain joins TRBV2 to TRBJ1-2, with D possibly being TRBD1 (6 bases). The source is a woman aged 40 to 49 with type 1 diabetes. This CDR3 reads CASSQGQIYGYTF. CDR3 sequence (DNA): TGTGCCAGCAGCCAAGGACAGATTTATGGCTACACCTTC.